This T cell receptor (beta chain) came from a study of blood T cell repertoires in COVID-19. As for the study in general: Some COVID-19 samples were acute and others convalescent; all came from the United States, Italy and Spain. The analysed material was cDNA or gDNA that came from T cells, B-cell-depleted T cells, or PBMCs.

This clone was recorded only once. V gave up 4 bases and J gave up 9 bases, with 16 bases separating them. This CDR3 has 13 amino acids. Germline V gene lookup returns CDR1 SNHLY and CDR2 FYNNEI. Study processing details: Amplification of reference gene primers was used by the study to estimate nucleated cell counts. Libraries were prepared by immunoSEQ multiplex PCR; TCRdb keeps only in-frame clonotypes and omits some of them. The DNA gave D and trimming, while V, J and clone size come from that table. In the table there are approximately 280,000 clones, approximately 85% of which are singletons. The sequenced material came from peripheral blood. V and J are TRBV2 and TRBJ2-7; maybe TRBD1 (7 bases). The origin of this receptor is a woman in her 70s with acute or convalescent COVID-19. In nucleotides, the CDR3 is TGTGCCAGCAGTGTAGCCCAGGGGGGCGGGCAGTACTTC. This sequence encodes CASSVAQGGGQYF.